This TCR beta chain originates from a study of spatial heterogeneity in lung cancer. Study context: Untreated early-stage non-small cell lung cancer patients, 70 to 85 in total, were the donors. Beta-chain sequences consistently outnumbered alpha-chain sequences in detection. The average count in raw reads for each unique TCR and UMI combination exceeded eight appearances.

Overall study results and limits: At tumor resection, ubiquitous expanded TCRs were detected in blood more often than later.

The time point is: blood at routine non-recurrence follow-up after resection. Whole RNA was taken from tumor, nontumor lung or frozen PBMC; it was then sequenced unsorted. TCRdb used MiXCR to reprocess the 5' RACE reads, holding one entry per CDR3 protein. The data hold tens of thousands of distinct CDR3 sequences, with roughly 7% observed a single time. Many counts were recorded for this clonotype. Its specificity is not known. The V and J ends lost 0 bases and 1 base, in that order; junction bases with no gene match: 4. In germline, CDR1 is DFQATT, CDR2 SNEGSKA (reference sequence). The CDR3 loop spans 15 amino acids.

This sequence was found in a female donor with early-stage non-small cell lung cancer. The specimen was PBMCs, collected at follow-up. The chain combines TRBV20-1 with TRBJ2-3; 7 nucleotides match TRBD2. CDR3 in amino acids: CSARDMGGGTDTQYF. The DNA of the CDR3 is TGCAGTGCTAGAGATATGGGGGGGGGCACAGATACGCAGTATTTT.